A selection of T cell receptor beta chains follows, all from one sample in a study of blood T cell repertoires in COVID-19. Clones were read by immunoSEQ multiplex PCR, and TCRdb kept only the in-frame ones, dropping some. The sample consists of under 150,000 clones, about four fifths of them appearing once. Sequencing input: peripheral blood. The receptor set was obtained from an elderly woman in a cohort sampled during active or convalescent COVID-19. Each CDR3 is given with its conserved first and last residue. A D gene is named only where the DNA matches it firmly. Not every row has a clone size; where given, it reads once, few, many or a size class.

J: TRBJ1-1
D: .
size: once
V: TRBV12-3/TRBV12-4
CDR3: CASSFYYTEAFF
DNA: TGTGCCAGCAGTTTCTATTACACTGAAGCTTTCTTT

J: TRBJ2-1
D: .
size: .
V: TRBV29-1
CDR3: CSVEDLGGSNEQFF
DNA: TGCAGCGTTGAAGATCTTGGGGGGAGCAATGAGCAGTTCTTC

J: TRBJ2-2
D: TRBD1
size: .
V: TRBV3-1/TRBV3-2
CDR3: CASRQGTNTGELFF
DNA: TGTGCCAGCCGACAGGGTACTAACACCGGGGAGCTGTTTTTT

J: TRBJ1-5
D: TRBD1
size: .
V: TRBV4-1
CDR3: CASSRTTGQGISPQHF
DNA: TGCGCCAGCAGCCGTACAACGGGACAGGGGATTTCGCCCCAGCATTTT

J: TRBJ1-2
D: TRBD1
size: .
V: TRBV18
CDR3: CASSPGGQRDGYTF
DNA: TGTGCCAGCTCACCAGGGGGACAGCGAGATGGCTACACCTTC

J: TRBJ1-2
D: .
size: once
V: TRBV28
CDR3: CASRPGANYGYTF
DNA: TGTGCCAGTCGTCCGGGGGCTAACTATGGCTACACCTTC

J: TRBJ1-1
D: TRBD1
size: .
V: TRBV18
CDR3: CASSTYDRGGTEAFF
DNA: TGTGCCAGCTCAACGTACGACAGGGGGGGCACTGAAGCTTTCTTT

J: TRBJ2-1
D: .
size: .
V: TRBV24-1
CDR3: CATSHRVIDEQFF
DNA: TGTGCCACCAGTCACAGGGTTATTGATGAGCAGTTCTTC

J: TRBJ2-5
D: TRBD1
size: .
V: TRBV7-3
CDR3: CASSFGTGSLQETQYF
DNA: TGTGCCAGCAGTTTCGGGACAGGGAGCCTCCAAGAGACCCAGTACTTC

J: TRBJ1-2
D: .
size: .
V: TRBV4-1
CDR3: CASSQGQLVNYGYTF
DNA: TGCGCCAGCAGCCAAGGACAGTTGGTTAACTATGGCTACACCTTC

J: TRBJ2-3
D: TRBD2
size: .
V: TRBV19
CDR3: CASSIQRGVGDTQYF
DNA: TGTGCCAGTAGTATACAGCGGGGGGTTGGAGATACGCAGTATTTT

J: TRBJ1-1
D: .
size: .
V: TRBV7-8
CDR3: CASSPRTNTEAFF
DNA: TGTGCCAGCAGCCCACGGACTAACACTGAAGCTTTCTTT

J: TRBJ1-6
D: TRBD1
size: .
V: TRBV4-1
CDR3: CASSQGGGKSNSPLHF
DNA: TGCGCCAGCAGCCAAGGAGGGGGCAAAAGTAATTCACCCCTCCACTTT

J: TRBJ1-1
D: TRBD1
size: .
V: TRBV18
CDR3: CASSLWTGAGTEAFF
DNA: TGTGCCAGCTCACTATGGACAGGGGCAGGGACTGAAGCTTTCTTT

J: TRBJ1-1
D: .
size: .
V: TRBV10-3
CDR3: CAIETETDRQAFF
DNA: TGTGCCATCGAGACAGAGACAGATAGGCAGGCTTTCTTT

J: TRBJ2-6
D: TRBD2
size: few
V: TRBV9
CDR3: CASSRTSGGTGANVLTF
DNA: TGTGCCAGCAGCAGGACTAGCGGGGGGACCGGGGCCAACGTCCTGACTTTC

J: TRBJ1-6
D: .
size: .
V: TRBV4-1
CDR3: CASSQPRGGPYNSPLHF
DNA: TGCGCCAGCAGCCAACCCCGGGGGGGCCCCTATAATTCACCCCTCCACTTT

J: TRBJ1-6
D: .
size: few
V: TRBV11-3
CDR3: CASSFGIADHSPLHF
DNA: TGTGCCAGCAGCTTCGGTATAGCGGATCATTCACCCCTCCACTTT

J: TRBJ2-7
D: TRBD1
size: .
V: TRBV11-1
CDR3: CASSEWTGGYNEQYF
DNA: TGTGCCAGCAGCGAGTGGACAGGGGGCTATAACGAGCAGTACTTC

J: TRBJ1-1
D: .
size: .
V: TRBV28
CDR3: CASKPPGQRRPEAFF
DNA: TGTGCCAGCAAACCTCCTGGACAGAGACGACCCGAAGCTTTCTTT

J: TRBJ2-5
D: .
size: few
V: TRBV6-5
CDR3: CASSVGVRETQYF
DNA: TGTGCCAGCAGCGTAGGGGTTAGAGAGACCCAGTACTTC

J: TRBJ2-1
D: TRBD2
size: .
V: TRBV7-9
CDR3: CASSFSSGGKQFF
DNA: TGTGCCAGCAGCTTTTCTAGCGGGGGTAAGCAGTTCTTC

J: TRBJ2-3
D: .
size: .
V: TRBV6-1
CDR3: CASSEVQGTDTQYF
DNA: TGTGCCAGCAGTGAAGTTCAGGGGACAGATACGCAGTATTTT

J: TRBJ2-3
D: TRBD1
size: .
V: TRBV5-1
CDR3: CASSLGTGTDTQYF
DNA: TGCGCCAGCAGCTTAGGGACAGGCACAGATACGCAGTATTTT

J: TRBJ2-3
D: .
size: once
V: TRBV19
CDR3: CASKRRTATSTDTQYF
DNA: TGTGCCAGTAAGCGCCGGACAGCAACTAGCACAGATACGCAGTATTTT

J: TRBJ1-2
D: .
size: .
V: TRBV6-1
CDR3: CASSERDSRVYGYTF
DNA: TGTGCCAGCAGTGAGCGGGACTCAAGAGTTTATGGCTACACCTTC